These 19 T cell receptor beta chains came from one sample sequenced in a study of blood T cell repertoires in COVID-19. Measured with immunoSEQ multiplex PCR; TCRdb has only the in-frame clones, and not every one. The sample carries 150,000 to 200,000 clones, under 80% recorded once. Sequencing was carried out using PBMCs or T cells enriched from blood (not recorded which). These receptors were taken from a woman aged 45-65 years with acute COVID-19.

The genes are TRBV14 and TRBJ1-5; D unresolved. Germline lookup yields CDR1 SGHDN and CDR2 FVKESK. V was cut by 1 base and J by 1 base, with 8 bases left in between. This CDR3 region has 15 residues. CDR3 in DNA: TGTGCCAGCAGCCAAGGCGGGAGCAGCAATCAGCCCCAGCATTTT. Amino acids: CASSQGGSSNQPQHF.

This chain connects TRBV3-1 (or the pseudogene TRBV3-2) to TRBJ1-2; 9 positions agree with TRBD1. The V and J ends lost 4 bases and 5 bases, in that order; junction bases with no gene match: 8. The CDR3 extends over 15 amino acids. Germline lookup yields CDR1 LGHDT and CDR2 YNNKEL (reference sequence). The CDR3 bases are TGTGCCAGCAGCCGAGGGGGACAGGGACCATATGGCTACACCTTC. This gives the protein CASSRGGQGPYGYTF.

This clone showed up just a few times. The chain couples TRBV10-3 to TRBJ2-2; TRBD2 matches 11 bases. CDR1 is ENHRY, CDR2 SYGVKD, per germline. J lost 7 bases, V lost 8 bases, and 9 bases had no gene match. The CDR3 contains 15 residues. The CDR3 coding sequence is TGTGCCATCGGCAATAGCGGGGGGGAGTACGGGGAGCTGTTTTTT. This codes for CAIGNSGGEYGELFF.

The chain uses TRBV3-1 (or the pseudogene TRBV3-2) and TRBJ1-1; TRBD1 agrees at 7 bases. The CDR3 spans 16 residues. Germline CDR1 is LGHDT and CDR2 is YNNKEL (reference sequence). J was trimmed by 6 bases and V by 1 base; bases with no gene match: 11. The CDR3: CASSQAFYRGPSEAFF. CDR3 nucleotides: TGTGCCAGCAGCCAAGCGTTCTACAGGGGCCCCTCTGAAGCTTTCTTT.

The genes are TRBV5-8 and TRBJ1-1; 9 bases line up with TRBD1. Germline V lookup: CDR1 SGHTS, CDR2 YDEGEE. V shed 3 bases, J shed 5 bases, and the junction held 20 bases outside the gene matches. This CDR3 contains 19 residues. The CDR3 region has the DNA TGTGCCAGCAGCTCCTTAGGGGACAGGGCGACCCTGGGGGGGACTGAAGCTTTCTTT. Translation: CASSSLGDRATLGGTEAFF.

V and J are TRBV5-6 and TRBJ1-2; TRBD1 matches 7 bases. This CDR3 has 16 amino acids. V dropped 4 bases and J dropped 6; count of bases not matched to a gene: 15. Germline V CDR1 and CDR2: SGHDT, YYEEEE. DNA for the CDR3: TGTGCCAGCAGCCTCTTCCGCCAGGGGGATCGTGATGGCTACACCTTC. Residues: CASSLFRQGDRDGYTF.

The chain is built from TRBV5-4 and TRBJ2-1; 7 bases line up with TRBD1. The CDR3 length is 13 residues. Germline V gene lookup returns CDR1 SGHNT and CDR2 YYREEE (reference sequence). J was trimmed by 5 bases and V by 6 bases; bases with no gene match: 5. CDR3 in amino acids: CASIGTEDNEQFF. DNA for the CDR3: TGTGCCAGCATCGGGACAGAGGACAATGAGCAGTTCTTC.

J is TRBJ2-1 and V is TRBV5-1, with TRBD2 matching over 13 bases. Germline V gives CDR1 SGHRS, CDR2 YFSETQ. The ends lost 8 bases at V and 0 bases at J; junction bases unmatched: 8. CDR3 length: 17 amino acids. This CDR3 is CASRGLAGLSSYNEQFF. In DNA form, the CDR3 reads TGCGCCAGTCGGGGACTAGCGGGACTAAGCTCCTACAATGAGCAGTTCTTC.

CDR3 sequence: CASSHRVDNSPLHF. CDR3 in DNA: TGTGCCAGCAGCCACAGGGTCGATAATTCACCCCTCCACTTT. V usage is TRBV6-6 and J usage is TRBJ1-6; TRBD1 is a possible D gene (6 bases). Per germline, CDR1 MNHNY and CDR2 SVGAGI (reference sequence). The CDR3 sequence is 14 residues long. V was pared by 6 bases and J by 5 bases, with 11 bases between.

This clone was recorded once. This chain uses TRBV5-4 with TRBJ2-1, with TRBD2 matching 11 bases. The J segment lost 10 bases and the V segment lost 7 bases, leaving 4 bases of the junction unmatched. This CDR3 contains 12 residues. From germline, CDR1 is SGHNT and CDR2 YYREEE (reference sequence). Here the CDR3 reads CASSTSGGEQFF. CDR3 DNA: TGTGCCAGCTCTACTAGCGGGGGAGAGCAGTTCTTC.

J is TRBJ2-1 and V is TRBV6-5; a weak D match, TRBD1 (5 bases). The CDR3 has 14 residues. The V end was cut by 8 bases, the J end by 2 bases, with 13 bases between. From germline, CDR1 is MNHEY and CDR2 SVGAGI. The CDR3 spells CASFTGAPYNEQFF. The CDR3 region has the DNA TGTGCCAGCTTTACAGGAGCCCCCTACAATGAGCAGTTCTTC.

V usage is TRBV18 and J usage is TRBJ1-3; D not certain. There are 14 residues in the CDR3. The ends were cut back, 3 bases at V and 3 bases at J, with 9 bases in the middle. Germline V gives CDR1 KGHSH, CDR2 LQKENI. As DNA, the CDR3 is TGTGCCAGCTCACCGGAGTCGAGTGGAAACACCATATATTTT. It codes for CASSPESSGNTIYF.

V usage is TRBV9 and J usage is TRBJ2-2; 8 bases match TRBD2. From germline, CDR1 is SGDLS and CDR2 YYNGEE. With 2 bases clipped from V and 6 bases from J, the junction kept 3 bases outside the gene matches. CDR3 size: 14 residues. CDR3 bases: TGTGCCAGCAGCGTCGCGGGGGGCGCCGGGGAGCTGTTTTTT. Residues: CASSVAGGAGELFF.

This clone was detected only a few times. The rearrangement uses TRBV27 and TRBJ1-5; D call uncertain. The V end was cut by 3 bases, the J end by 4 bases, with 13 bases between. The germline gives CDR1 MNHEY, CDR2 SMNVEV (reference sequence). This CDR3 is 15 amino acids long. The CDR3 coding sequence is TGTGCCAGCAGTTTGGCCGAAAGGAGGAATCAGCCCCAGCATTTT. This translates into CASSLAERRNQPQHF.

A few counts support this clone. This chain's CDR3 is CASTPDWGDYSGNTIYF. For the CDR3, the DNA is TGTGCCAGCACCCCCGATTGGGGGGACTACTCTGGAAACACCATATATTTT. The chain links TRBV28 to TRBJ1-3; tentative D call: TRBD1 (5 bases). Per the germline V gene, CDR1 is MDHEN and CDR2 is SYDVKM. Trimming removed 7 bases at V and 0 bases at J, with 19 bases between. The CDR3 runs 17 residues. Drawing the rest from reference TRBV28 and TRBJ1-3, the complete variable domain is DVKVTQSSRYLVKRTGEKVFLECVQDMDHENMFWYRQDPGLGLRLIYFSYDVKMKEKGDIPEGYSVSREKKERFSLILESASTNQTSMYLCASTPDWGDYSGNTIYFGEGSWLTVV.

The rearrangement links TRBV28 to TRBJ1-1, with TRBD1 as a possible D gene (5 bases). CDR1 and CDR2 from the germline V gene are MDHEN and SYDVKM. V gave up 7 bases and J gave up 1 base, with 16 bases separating them. The length of the CDR3 is 15 residues. CDR3 protein: CASTLWGRKNTEAFF. The CDR3 DNA is TGTGCCAGCACCCTTTGGGGGAGGAAGAACACTGAAGCTTTCTTT.

The rearrangement joins TRBV19 to TRBJ1-1; D unclear. Trimming left V 3 bases short and J 6 bases short, with 11 bases between. This CDR3 contains 13 residues. The germline gives CDR1 LNHDA, CDR2 SQIVND (reference sequence). Here the CDR3 reads CASSIGKSSEAFF. As DNA, the CDR3 is TGTGCCAGTAGTATCGGGAAATCGTCTGAAGCTTTCTTT.

Notes on this clone: In the same sample, other DNA sequences code for this CDR3. The genes are TRBV9 and TRBJ1-3; D uncertain. The germline CDR1 and CDR2 sequences are SGDLS and YYNGEE. V was pared by 4 bases and J by 1 base, with 6 bases between. This CDR3 has 13 amino acids. The chain's CDR3 is CASSSSSGNTIYF. The CDR3 nucleotides are TGTGCCAGCAGCTCTTCTTCTGGAAACACCATATATTTT.

This clone occurred a few times. V and J are TRBV5-1 and TRBJ2-2; TRBD1 matches at 8 bases. The ends lost 4 bases at V and 5 bases at J; junction bases unmatched: 13. From germline, CDR1 is SGHRS and CDR2 YFSETQ. This CDR3 has 17 amino acids. The CDR3 DNA reads as TGCGCCAGCAGCCCTTCAACCGGGACAGGCGTTACCGGGGAGCTGTTTTTT. Its protein product is CASSPSTGTGVTGELFF.